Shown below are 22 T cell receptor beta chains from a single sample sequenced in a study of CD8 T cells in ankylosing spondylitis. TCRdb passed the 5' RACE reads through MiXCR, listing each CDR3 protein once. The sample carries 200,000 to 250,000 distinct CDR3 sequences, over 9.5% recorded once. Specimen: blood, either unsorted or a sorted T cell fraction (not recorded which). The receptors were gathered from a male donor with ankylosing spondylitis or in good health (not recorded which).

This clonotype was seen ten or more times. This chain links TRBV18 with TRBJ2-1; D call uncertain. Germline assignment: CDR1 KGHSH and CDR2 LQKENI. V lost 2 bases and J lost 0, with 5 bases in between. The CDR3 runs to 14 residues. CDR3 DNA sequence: TGTGCCAGCTCACCAATACTCTCCTACAATGAGCAGTTCTTC. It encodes CASSPILSYNEQFF.

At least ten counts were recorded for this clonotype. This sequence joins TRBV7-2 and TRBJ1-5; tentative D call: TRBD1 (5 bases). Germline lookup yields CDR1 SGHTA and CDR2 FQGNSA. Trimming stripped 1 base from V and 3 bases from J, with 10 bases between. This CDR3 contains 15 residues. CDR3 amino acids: CASSLVVQDNQPQHF. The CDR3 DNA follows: TGTGCCAGCAGCTTAGTAGTACAGGACAATCAGCCCCAGCATTTT.

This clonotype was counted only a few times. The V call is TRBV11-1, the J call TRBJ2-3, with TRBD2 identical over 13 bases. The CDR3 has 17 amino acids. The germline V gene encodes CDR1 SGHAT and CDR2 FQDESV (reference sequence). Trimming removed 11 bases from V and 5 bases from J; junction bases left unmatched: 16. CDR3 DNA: TGTGCCTCATCTTCGCGGGGACTAGCGGGGAAGTTAGATACGCAGTATTTT. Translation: CASSSRGLAGKLDTQYF. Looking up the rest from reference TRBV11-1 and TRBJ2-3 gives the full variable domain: EAEVAQSPRYKITEKSQAVAFWCDPISGHATLYWYRQILGQGPELLVQFQDESVVDDSQLPKDRFSAERLKGVDSTLKIQPAELGDSAMYLCASSSRGLAGKLDTQYFGPGTRLTVL.

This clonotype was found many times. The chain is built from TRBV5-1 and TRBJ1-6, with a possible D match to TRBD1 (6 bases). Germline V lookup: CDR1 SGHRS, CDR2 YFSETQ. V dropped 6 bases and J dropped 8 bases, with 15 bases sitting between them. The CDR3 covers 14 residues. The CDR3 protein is CASKERAGDSPLHF. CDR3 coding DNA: TGCGCCAGCAAGGAGAGGGCAGGGGATTCACCCCTCCACTTT.

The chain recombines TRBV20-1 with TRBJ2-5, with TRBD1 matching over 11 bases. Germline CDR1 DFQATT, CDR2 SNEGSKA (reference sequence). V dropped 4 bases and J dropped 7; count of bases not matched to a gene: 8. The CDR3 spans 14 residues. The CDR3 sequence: CSAITGTGGWTQYF. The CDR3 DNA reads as TGCAGTGCTATCACCGGGACAGGGGGGTGGACCCAGTACTTC.

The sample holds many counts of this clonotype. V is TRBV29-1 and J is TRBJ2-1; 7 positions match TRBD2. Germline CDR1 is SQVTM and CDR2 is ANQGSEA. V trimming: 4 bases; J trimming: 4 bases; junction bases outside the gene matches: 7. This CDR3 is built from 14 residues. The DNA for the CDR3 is TGCAGCGTTGTCCCAGCGGGACTTTACAATGAGCAGTTCTTC. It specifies CSVVPAGLYNEQFF.

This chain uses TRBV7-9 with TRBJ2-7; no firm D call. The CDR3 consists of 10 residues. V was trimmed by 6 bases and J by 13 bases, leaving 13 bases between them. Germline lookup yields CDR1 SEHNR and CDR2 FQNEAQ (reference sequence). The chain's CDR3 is CASSGEGLYF. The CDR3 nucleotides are TGTGCCAGCAGTGGGGAAGGTCTTTACTTC.

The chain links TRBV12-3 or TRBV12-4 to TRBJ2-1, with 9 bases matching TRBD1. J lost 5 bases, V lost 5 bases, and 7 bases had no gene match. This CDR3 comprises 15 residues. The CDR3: CASSRTGAYNNEQFF. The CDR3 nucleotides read TGTGCCAGCAGTAGGACAGGGGCGTACAACAATGAGCAGTTCTTC.

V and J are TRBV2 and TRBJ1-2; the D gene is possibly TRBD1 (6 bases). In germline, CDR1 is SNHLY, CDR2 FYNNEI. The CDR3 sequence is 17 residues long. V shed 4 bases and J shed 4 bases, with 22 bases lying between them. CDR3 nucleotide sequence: TGTGCCAGCAGTGTTTGGGACACCGCCCCAAACCTCTATGGCTACACCTTC. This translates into CASSVWDTAPNLYGYTF.

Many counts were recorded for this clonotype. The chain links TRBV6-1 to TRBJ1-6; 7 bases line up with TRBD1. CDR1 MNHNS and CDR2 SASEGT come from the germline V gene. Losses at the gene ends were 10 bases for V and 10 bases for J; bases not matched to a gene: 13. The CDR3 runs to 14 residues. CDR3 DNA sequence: TGTGCCACCTCCGATCGACAGGGCAGGTCACCCCTCCACTTT. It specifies CATSDRQGRSPLHF.

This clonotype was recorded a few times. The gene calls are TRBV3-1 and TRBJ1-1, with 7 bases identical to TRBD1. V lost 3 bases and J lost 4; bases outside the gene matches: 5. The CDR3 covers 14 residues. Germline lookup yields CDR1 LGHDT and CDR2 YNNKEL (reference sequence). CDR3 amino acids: CASSHTGAGTEAFF. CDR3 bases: TGTGCCAGCAGCCACACAGGGGCTGGCACTGAAGCTTTCTTT.

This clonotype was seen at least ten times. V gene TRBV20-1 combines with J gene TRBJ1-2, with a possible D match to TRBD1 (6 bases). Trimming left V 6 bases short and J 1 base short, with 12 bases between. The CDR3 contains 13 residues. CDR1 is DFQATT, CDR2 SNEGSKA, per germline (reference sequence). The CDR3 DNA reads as TGCAGTGCAAGGGACACGAATAACTATGGCTACACCTTC. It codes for CSARDTNNYGYTF.

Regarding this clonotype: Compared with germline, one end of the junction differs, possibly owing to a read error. The CDR3 DNA is TGTGCCAGCAGCTTGTACCACGACACAGATACCCAGTATTTT. Translating gives CASSLYHDTDTQYF. The chain has TRBV5-5 and TRBJ2-3; D is unclear. This CDR3 spans 14 amino acids. Germline lookup yields CDR1 SGHKS and CDR2 YYEKEE (reference sequence).

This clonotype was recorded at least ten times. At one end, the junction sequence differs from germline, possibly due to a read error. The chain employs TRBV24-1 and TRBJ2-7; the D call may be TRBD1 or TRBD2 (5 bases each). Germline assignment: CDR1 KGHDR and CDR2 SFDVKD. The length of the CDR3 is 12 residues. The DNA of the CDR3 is TGTGCCACCAGTGACTCCGGGACCTTCCACCACTTC. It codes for CATSDSGTFHHF.

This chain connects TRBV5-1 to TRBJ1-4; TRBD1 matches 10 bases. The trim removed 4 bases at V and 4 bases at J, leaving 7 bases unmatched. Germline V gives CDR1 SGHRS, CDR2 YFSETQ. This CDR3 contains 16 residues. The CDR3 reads CASSPETGGLNEKLFF. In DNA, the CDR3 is TGCGCCAGCAGCCCGGAGACAGGGGGCCTTAATGAAAAACTGTTTTTT.

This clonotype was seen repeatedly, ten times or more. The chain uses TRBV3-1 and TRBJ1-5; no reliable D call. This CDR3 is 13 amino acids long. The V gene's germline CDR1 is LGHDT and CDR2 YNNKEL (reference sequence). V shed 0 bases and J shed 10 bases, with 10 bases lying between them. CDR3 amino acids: CASSQDLVSPQHF. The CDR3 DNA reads TGTGCCAGCAGCCAAGATCTCGTCAGCCCCCAGCATTTT.

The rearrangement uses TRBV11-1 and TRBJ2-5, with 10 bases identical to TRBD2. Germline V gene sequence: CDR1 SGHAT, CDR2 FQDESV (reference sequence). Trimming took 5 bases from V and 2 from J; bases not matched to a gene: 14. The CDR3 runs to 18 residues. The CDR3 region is CASSPNTPSGGYQETQYF. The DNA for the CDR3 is TGTGCCAGCAGCCCTAATACGCCTAGCGGGGGTTATCAAGAGACCCAGTACTTC.

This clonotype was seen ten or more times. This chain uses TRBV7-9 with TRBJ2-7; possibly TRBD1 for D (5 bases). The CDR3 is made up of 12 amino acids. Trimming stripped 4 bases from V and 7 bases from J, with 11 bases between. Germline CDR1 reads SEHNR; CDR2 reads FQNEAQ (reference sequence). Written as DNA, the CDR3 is TGTGCCAGCAGCTACAGGCCAGAGGAGCAGTACTTC. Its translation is CASSYRPEEQYF. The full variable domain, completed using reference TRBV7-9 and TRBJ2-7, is DTGVSQNPRHKITKRGQNVTFRCDPISEHNRLYWYRQTLGQGPEFLTYFQNEAQLEKSRLLSDRFSAERPKGSFSTLEIQRTEQGDSAMYLCASSYRPEEQYFGPGTRLTVT.

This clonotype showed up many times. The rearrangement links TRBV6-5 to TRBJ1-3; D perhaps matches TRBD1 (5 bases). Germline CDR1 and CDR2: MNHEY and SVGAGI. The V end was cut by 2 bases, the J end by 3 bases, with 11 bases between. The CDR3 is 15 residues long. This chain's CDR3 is CASSYGRDSGNTIYF. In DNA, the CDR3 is TGTGCCAGCAGTTACGGCAGGGATAGTGGAAACACCATATATTTT.

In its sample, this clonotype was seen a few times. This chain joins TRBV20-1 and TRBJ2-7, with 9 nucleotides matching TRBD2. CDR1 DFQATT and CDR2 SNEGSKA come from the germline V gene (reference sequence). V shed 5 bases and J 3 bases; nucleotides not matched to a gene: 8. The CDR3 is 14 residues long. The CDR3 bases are TGCAGTGCTCTCTTACTAGCGGGCCTCTACGAGCAGTACTTC. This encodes CSALLLAGLYEQYF.

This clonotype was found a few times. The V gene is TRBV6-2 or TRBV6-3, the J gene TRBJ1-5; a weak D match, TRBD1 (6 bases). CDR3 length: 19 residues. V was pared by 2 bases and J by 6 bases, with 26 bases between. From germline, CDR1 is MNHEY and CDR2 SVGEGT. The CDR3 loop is CASSYPTLQGSLAGQPQHF. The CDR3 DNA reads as TGTGCCAGCAGTTACCCGACCTTACAGGGTAGCCTGGCGGGTCAGCCCCAGCATTTT.

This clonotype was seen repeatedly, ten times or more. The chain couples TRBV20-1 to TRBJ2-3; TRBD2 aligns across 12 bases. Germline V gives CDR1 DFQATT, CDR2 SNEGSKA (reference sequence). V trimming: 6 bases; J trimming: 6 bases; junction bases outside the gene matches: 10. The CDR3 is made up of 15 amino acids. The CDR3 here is CSAQASGGGRDTQYF. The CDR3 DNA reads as TGCAGTGCCCAAGCTAGCGGGGGGGGCCGGGATACGCAGTATTTT.